This T cell receptor (beta chain) originates from a study of regulatory T cells in long-lasting Graves disease. Across the study: Those Graves' patients who were newly diagnosed had been on antithyroid drugs under 3 months.

The TCR beta library used iRepertoire HTBI primers with Arm-PCR amplification of CDR3. MiXCR was run by TCRdb on the multiplex PCR reads, yielding one entry per CDR3 protein. Of hundreds of thousands of distinct CDR3 sequences in the sample, less than 15% were seen once. CDR1 SGHVS and CDR2 FQNEAQ come from the germline V gene. CDR3 size: 13 residues. Trimming took off 5 bases at V and 6 bases at J, with 12 bases between the two ends. This clonotype was observed at least ten times. Noted time point: newly diagnosed GD, antithyroid drugs for less than 3 months. The TCR library was made from RNA extracted from PBMCs. Those enrolled as patients came out of an endocrinology department in Xi'an, China. In addition, the sample was reused for a study of T cells in Graves' hyperthyroidism and ophthalmopathy. That work adds: Blood held most thyroid clonotypes expanded above 0.001 frequency.

This receptor was identified in a man aged 30-40 years with Graves disease. J is TRBJ2-3 and V is TRBV7-8; no firm D call. The specimen was peripheral blood mononuclear cells (PBMCs), collected at new diagnosis, from a patient treated with antithyroid drugs. Here the CDR3 DNA reads TGTGCCAGCAGCCCCCCGAAAGAGGATACGCAGTATTTT. Translation: CASSPPKEDTQYF. The full variable domain, its missing parts supplied by reference TRBV7-8 and TRBJ2-3, is GAGVSQSPRYKVAKRGQDVALRCDPISGHVSLFWYQQALGQGPEFLTYFQNEAQLDKSGLPSDRFFAERPEGSVSTLKIQRTQQEDSAVYLCASSPPKEDTQYFGPGTRLTVL.